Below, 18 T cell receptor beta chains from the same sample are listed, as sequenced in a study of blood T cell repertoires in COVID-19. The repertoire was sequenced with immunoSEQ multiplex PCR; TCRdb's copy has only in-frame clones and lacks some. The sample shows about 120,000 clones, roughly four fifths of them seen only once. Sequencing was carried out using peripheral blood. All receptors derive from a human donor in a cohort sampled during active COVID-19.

CDR3 amino acids: CASSRDINYEQYF. CDR3 coding DNA: TGTGCCAGCAGCCGGGACATAAACTACGAGCAGTACTTC. V usage is TRBV12-3 or TRBV12-4 and J usage is TRBJ2-7; D is possibly TRBD1 (6 bases). The CDR3 is made up of 13 amino acids. Deletions cut 6 bases from V and 3 bases from J, with 12 bases between.

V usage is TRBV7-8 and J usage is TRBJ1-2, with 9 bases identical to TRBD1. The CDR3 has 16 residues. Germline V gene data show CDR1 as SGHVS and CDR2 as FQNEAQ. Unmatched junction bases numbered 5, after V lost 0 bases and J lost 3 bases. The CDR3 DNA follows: TGTGCCAGCAGCTTAGCCCGGACAGGGGTCTACTATGGCTACACCTTC. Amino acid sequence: CASSLARTGVYYGYTF.

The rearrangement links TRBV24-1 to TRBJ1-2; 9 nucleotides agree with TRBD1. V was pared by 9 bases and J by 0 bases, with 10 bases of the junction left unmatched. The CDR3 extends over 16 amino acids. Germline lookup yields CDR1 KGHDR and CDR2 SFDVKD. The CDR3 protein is CATAPGDRGANYGYTF. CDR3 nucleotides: TGTGCCACCGCCCCCGGTGACAGGGGGGCTAACTATGGCTACACCTTC.

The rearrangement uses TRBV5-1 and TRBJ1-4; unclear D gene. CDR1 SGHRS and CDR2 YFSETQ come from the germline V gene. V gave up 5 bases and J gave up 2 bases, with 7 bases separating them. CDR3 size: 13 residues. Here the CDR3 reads CASRAPTNEKLFF. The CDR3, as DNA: TGCGCCAGCAGGGCCCCGACTAATGAAAAACTGTTTTTT.

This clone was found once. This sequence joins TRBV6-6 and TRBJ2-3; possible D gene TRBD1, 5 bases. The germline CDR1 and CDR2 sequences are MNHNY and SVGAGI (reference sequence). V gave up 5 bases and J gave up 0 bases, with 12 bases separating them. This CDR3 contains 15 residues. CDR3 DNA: TGTGCCAGCAGTCATGACAGCTTGAGCACAGATACGCAGTATTTT. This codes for CASSHDSLSTDTQYF.

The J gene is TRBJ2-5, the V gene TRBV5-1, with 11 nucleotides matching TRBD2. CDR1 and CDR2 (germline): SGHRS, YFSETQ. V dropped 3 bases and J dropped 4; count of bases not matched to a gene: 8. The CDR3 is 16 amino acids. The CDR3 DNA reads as TGCGCCAGCAGCTACGGACTAGCGGGCGAATTAGAGACCCAGTACTTC. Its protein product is CASSYGLAGELETQYF.

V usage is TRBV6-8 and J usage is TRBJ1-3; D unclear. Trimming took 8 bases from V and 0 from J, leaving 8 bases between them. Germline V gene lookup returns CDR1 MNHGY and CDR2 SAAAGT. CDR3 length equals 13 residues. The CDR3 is CASVSDSGNTIYF. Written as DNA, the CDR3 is TGTGCCAGCGTATCAGACTCTGGAAACACCATATATTTT.

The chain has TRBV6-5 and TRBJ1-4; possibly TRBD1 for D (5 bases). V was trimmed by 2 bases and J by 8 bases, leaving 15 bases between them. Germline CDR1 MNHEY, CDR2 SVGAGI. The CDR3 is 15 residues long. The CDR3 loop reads CASSYKMGLQEKLFF. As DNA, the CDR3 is TGTGCCAGCAGTTACAAAATGGGACTACAGGAAAAACTGTTTTTT.

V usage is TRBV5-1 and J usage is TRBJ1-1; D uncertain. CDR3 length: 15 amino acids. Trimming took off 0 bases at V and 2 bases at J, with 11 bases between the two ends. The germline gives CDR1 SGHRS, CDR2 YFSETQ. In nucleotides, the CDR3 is TGCGCCAGCAGCTTGGAATCGGAGATAAACACTGAAGCTTTCTTT. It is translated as CASSLESEINTEAFF.

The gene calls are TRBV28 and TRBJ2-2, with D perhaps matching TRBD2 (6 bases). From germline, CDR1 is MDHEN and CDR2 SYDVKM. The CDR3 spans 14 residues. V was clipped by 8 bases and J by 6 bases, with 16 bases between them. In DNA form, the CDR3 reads TGTGCCAGCGCTCACGGGGGAGTGGCCGGGGAGCTGTTTTTT. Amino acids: CASAHGGVAGELFF. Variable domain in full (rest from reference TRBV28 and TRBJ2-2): DVKVTQSSRYLVKRTGEKVFLECVQDMDHENMFWYRQDPGLGLRLIYFSYDVKMKEKGDIPEGYSVSREKKERFSLILESASTNQTSMYLCASAHGGVAGELFFGEGSRLTVL.

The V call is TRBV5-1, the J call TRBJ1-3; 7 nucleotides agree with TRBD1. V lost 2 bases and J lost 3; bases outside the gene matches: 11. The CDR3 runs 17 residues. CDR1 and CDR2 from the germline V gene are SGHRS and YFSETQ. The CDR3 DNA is TGCGCCAGCAGCTTACTACCGCCCGGGACAGATGGAAACACCATATATTTT. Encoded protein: CASSLLPPGTDGNTIYF.

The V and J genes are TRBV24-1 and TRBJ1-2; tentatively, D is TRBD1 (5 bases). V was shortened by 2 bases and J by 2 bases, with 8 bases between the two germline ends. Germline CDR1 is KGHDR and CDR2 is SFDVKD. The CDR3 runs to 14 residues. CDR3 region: CATSDWTQNYGYTF. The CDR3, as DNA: TGTGCCACCAGTGATTGGACACAAAACTATGGCTACACCTTC.

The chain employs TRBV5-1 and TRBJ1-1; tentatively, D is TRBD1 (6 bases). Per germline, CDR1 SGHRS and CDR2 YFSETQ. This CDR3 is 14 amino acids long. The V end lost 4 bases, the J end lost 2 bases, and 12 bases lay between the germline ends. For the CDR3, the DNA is TGCGCCAGCAGCACCGGACAGCCCAACACTGAAGCTTTCTTT. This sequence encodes CASSTGQPNTEAFF.

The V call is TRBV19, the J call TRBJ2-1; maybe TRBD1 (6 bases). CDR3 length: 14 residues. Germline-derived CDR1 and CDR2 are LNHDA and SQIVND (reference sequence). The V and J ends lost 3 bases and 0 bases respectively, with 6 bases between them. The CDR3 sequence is CASSMDSSYNEQFF. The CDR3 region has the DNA TGTGCCAGTAGTATGGACAGCTCCTACAATGAGCAGTTCTTC.

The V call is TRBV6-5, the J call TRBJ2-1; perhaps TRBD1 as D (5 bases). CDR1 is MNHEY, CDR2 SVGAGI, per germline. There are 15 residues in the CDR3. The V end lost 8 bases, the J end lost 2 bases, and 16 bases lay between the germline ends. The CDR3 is CASGFTGVPYNEQFF. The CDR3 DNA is TGTGCCAGCGGATTCACAGGAGTTCCCTACAATGAGCAGTTCTTC.

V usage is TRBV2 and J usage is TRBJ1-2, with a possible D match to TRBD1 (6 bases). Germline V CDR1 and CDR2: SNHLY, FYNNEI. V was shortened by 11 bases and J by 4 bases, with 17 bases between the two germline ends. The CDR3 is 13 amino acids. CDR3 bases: TGTGCCGCAGAAAAAAGGGACACCTATGGCTACACCTTC. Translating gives CAAEKRDTYGYTF. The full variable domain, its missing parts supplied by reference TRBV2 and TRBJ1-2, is EPEVTQTPSHQVTQMGQEVILRCVPISNHLYFYWYRQILGQKVEFLVSFYNNEISEKSEIFDDQFSVERPDGSNFTLKIRSTKLEDSAMYFCAAEKRDTYGYTFGSGTRLTVV.

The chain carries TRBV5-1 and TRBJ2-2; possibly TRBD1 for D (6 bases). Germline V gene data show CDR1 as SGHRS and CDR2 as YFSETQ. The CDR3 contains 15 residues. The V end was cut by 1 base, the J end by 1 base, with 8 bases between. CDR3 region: CASSLQTGNTGELFF. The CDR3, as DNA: TGCGCCAGCAGCTTGCAGACAGGGAACACCGGGGAGCTGTTTTTT.

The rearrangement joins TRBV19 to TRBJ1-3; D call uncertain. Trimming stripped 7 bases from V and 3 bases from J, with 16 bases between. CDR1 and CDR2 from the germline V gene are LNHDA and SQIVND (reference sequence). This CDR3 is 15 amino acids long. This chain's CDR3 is CASTQWISGGNTIYF. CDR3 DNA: TGTGCCAGTACTCAATGGATATCAGGTGGAAACACCATATATTTT.